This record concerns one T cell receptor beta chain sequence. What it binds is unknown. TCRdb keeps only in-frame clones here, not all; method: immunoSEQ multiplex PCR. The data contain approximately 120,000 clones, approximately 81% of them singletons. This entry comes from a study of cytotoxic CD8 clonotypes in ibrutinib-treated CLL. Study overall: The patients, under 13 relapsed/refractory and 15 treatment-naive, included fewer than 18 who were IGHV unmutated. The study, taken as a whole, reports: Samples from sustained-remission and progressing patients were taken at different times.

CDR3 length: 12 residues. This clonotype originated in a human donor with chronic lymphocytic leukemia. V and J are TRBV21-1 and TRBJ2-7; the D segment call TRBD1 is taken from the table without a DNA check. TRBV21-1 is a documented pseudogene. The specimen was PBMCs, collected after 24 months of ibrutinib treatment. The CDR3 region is CATRDRVYEQYF. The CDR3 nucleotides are TGTGCCACCAGGGACAGGGTTTACGAGCAGTACTTC.